The 27 T cell receptor beta chains presented below share a single source sample, sequenced in a study of regulatory T cells in long-lasting Graves disease. As for time point: newly diagnosed GD, antithyroid drugs for less than 3 months. Generation of the TCR library employed RNA extracted from PBMCs. Relying on iRepertoire HTBI primers and Arm-PCR of CDR3 regions, the team built TCR beta libraries. TCRdb re-called the multiplex PCR reads through MiXCR, storing one row per CDR3 protein. The sample records 550,000 to 650,000 distinct CDR3 sequences, 15% to 20% being singletons. These records were also assigned to another study, of T cells in Graves' hyperthyroidism and ophthalmopathy.

Source: peripheral blood mononuclear cells (PBMCs), taken at new diagnosis, from a patient treated with antithyroid drugs. The source of these receptors is a man between 18 and 35 years old with Graves disease.

This clonotype was seen ten or more times. The genes are TRBV28 and TRBJ2-3; no clear D gene. V gave up 7 bases and J gave up 0 bases, with 11 bases separating them. CDR1 is MDHEN, CDR2 SYDVKM, per germline. This CDR3 has 14 residues. The CDR3 here is CASTHGQSTDTQYF. The CDR3 DNA reads as TGTGCCAGCACCCACGGCCAGAGCACAGATACGCAGTATTTT.

Only a few counts were recorded for this clonotype. V and J are TRBV6-9 and TRBJ2-7, with 7 bases matching TRBD1. V dropped 3 bases and J dropped 2; count of bases not matched to a gene: 7. The CDR3 has 15 residues. Germline V gives CDR1 MNHGY, CDR2 SVAAGI. The DNA for the CDR3 is TGTGCCAGCAGTTACTCATCCCAGGGGGCCTACGAGCAGTACTTC. Its protein product is CASSYSSQGAYEQYF.

This clonotype appeared many times. The rearrangement joins TRBV20-1 to TRBJ2-7, with D uncertain. The CDR3 spans 14 residues. Germline loops: CDR1 DFQATT, CDR2 SNEGSKA (reference sequence). Trimming took 6 bases from V and 0 from J, leaving 15 bases between them. The CDR3 region is CSAHFGLDSYEQYF. The CDR3 nucleotides are TGCAGTGCCCATTTCGGGCTGGACTCCTACGAGCAGTACTTC.

V and J are TRBV7-8 and TRBJ2-7; 8 bases line up with TRBD2. The J call may be mistaken, given a closer DNA end match to TRBJ2-1. The CDR3 has 18 residues. Germline V lookup: CDR1 SGHVS, CDR2 FQNEAQ. For the CDR3, the DNA is TGTGCCAGCAGCTTAGTTTATCGATGGCGGGAGGCTAACAATGAGCAGTTCTTC. Translated, it gives CASSLVYRWREANNEQFF.

This clonotype has a handful of counts. The chain has TRBV4-1 and TRBJ2-1; 11 bases agree with TRBD1. CDR1 and CDR2 from the germline V gene are MGHRA and YSYEKL. The CDR3 is made up of 16 amino acids. Trimming took 4 bases from V and 6 from J; bases not matched to a gene: 8. CDR3 amino acids: CASSREGTGGVNEQFF. CDR3 nucleotide sequence: TGCGCCAGCAGCCGAGAAGGGACAGGGGGTGTCAATGAGCAGTTCTTC.

This clonotype was seen many times. V is TRBV20-1 and J is TRBJ1-3; D gene unclear. Germline CDR1 is DFQATT and CDR2 is SNEGSKA (reference sequence). The length of the CDR3 is 14 residues. Trimming pared 6 bases from V and 3 bases from J, leaving 15 bases between. The CDR3 DNA reads TGCAGTGCCAGGCCGGGAGGGAGTGGAAACACCATATATTTT. Residues: CSARPGGSGNTIYF.

The chain links TRBV29-1 to TRBJ1-1; the match to TRBD1 covers 7 bases. Germline-derived CDR1 and CDR2 are SQVTM and ANQGSEA. Trimming at V came to 7 bases and at J to 5 bases, leaving 10 bases not matched to a gene. The CDR3 loop spans 13 amino acids. The CDR3 bases are TGCAGCGCCGGACAGGTGTATGGAACTGAAGCTTTCTTT. Protein product: CSAGQVYGTEAFF.

This clonotype was picked up many times. The chain links TRBV27 to TRBJ1-2; tentatively, D is TRBD1 (6 bases). Germline V gene sequence: CDR1 MNHEY, CDR2 SMNVEV (reference sequence). CDR3 length: 18 amino acids. Trimming took off 3 bases at V and 7 bases at J, with 27 bases between the two ends. This CDR3 is CASSLEGRLFQQGGGYTF. The CDR3 coding sequence is TGTGCCAGCAGTTTGGAGGGGCGGTTGTTCCAACAGGGAGGTGGCTACACCTTC.

This chain connects TRBV5-1 to TRBJ1-4; D gene unclear. The CDR3 extends over 13 amino acids. Trimming removed 6 bases at V and 2 bases at J, with 8 bases between. CDR1 and CDR2 (germline): SGHRS, YFSETQ. DNA of the CDR3: TGCGCCAGCAAGGGTGCGACTAATGAAAAACTGTTTTTT. It specifies CASKGATNEKLFF.

This clonotype was found many times. The gene calls are TRBV15 and TRBJ2-7, with 11 bases lining up with TRBD2. The J segment lost 7 bases and the V segment lost 5 bases, leaving 10 bases of the junction unmatched. The CDR3 is 15 amino acids. The germline gives CDR1 LNHNV, CDR2 YYDKDF (reference sequence). The CDR3 spells CATSWTSGPREEQYF. As DNA, the CDR3 is TGTGCCACCAGCTGGACTAGCGGGCCCCGCGAGGAGCAGTACTTC.

The table lists this clonotype with many counts. The gene calls are TRBV27 and TRBJ2-5, with D perhaps assigned TRBD1 or TRBD2 (5 bases each). V was shortened by 9 bases and J by 2 bases, with 19 bases between the two germline ends. Germline assignment: CDR1 MNHEY and CDR2 SMNVEV (reference sequence). This CDR3 is built from 15 residues. The CDR3 sequence is CASQSVGTGQETQYF. Written as DNA, the CDR3 is TGTGCCAGTCAAAGTGTCGGGACGGGGCAAGAGACCCAGTACTTC.

This clonotype has ten or more counts. The chain employs TRBV28 and TRBJ2-5, with TRBD2 identical over 8 bases. Germline lookup yields CDR1 MDHEN and CDR2 SYDVKM. This CDR3 is 15 amino acids long. V shed 5 bases, J shed 3 bases, and the junction held 8 bases outside the gene matches. CDR3 residues: CASSPMGTREETQYF. The CDR3 DNA reads as TGTGCCAGCAGTCCCATGGGGACTAGGGAAGAGACCCAGTACTTC.

This clonotype came up a few times. The V call is TRBV29-1, the J call TRBJ1-2; 7 bases are a match to TRBD1. Germline CDR1 SQVTM, CDR2 ANQGSEA. The CDR3 has 13 amino acids. The trim removed 7 bases at V and 3 bases at J, leaving 8 bases unmatched. CDR3 residues: CSAGGDSYYGYTF. CDR3 DNA sequence: TGCAGCGCCGGTGGGGACAGCTACTATGGCTACACCTTC. The variable domain in full, with the rest retrieved from reference TRBV29-1 and TRBJ1-2, is SAVISQKPSRDICQRGTSLTIQCQVDSQVTMMFWYRQQPGQSLTLIATANQGSEATYESGFVIDKFPISRPNLTFSTLTVSNMSPEDSSIYLCSAGGDSYYGYTFGSGTRLTVV.

This clonotype was seen just once. This may be a read error: a much more frequent sequence differs by one nucleotide. The gene calls are TRBV11-2 and TRBJ2-3, with a tentative D call TRBD1 (6 bases). Near its end, the DNA agrees better with TRBJ2-1, so the J call may be wrong. Germline-derived CDR1 and CDR2 are SGHAT and FQNNGV. The CDR3 runs 14 residues. DNA for the CDR3: TGTGCCAGCAGCACCCGCAGGGGCCACTACGAGCAGTTCTTC. This encodes CASSTRRGHYEQFF.

The CDR3 coding sequence is TGTGCCAGCAGTTACTATCAGACTAGCACAGATACGCAGTATTTT. It translates to CASSYYQTSTDTQYF. V usage is TRBV6-2 or TRBV6-3 and J usage is TRBJ2-3; D uncertain. Germline values: CDR1 MNHEY, CDR2 SVGEGT. Trimming took 1 base from V and 0 from J, leaving 8 bases between them. CDR3 length: 15 amino acids.

This clonotype has a handful of counts. The CDR3 region is CSGGEDYSSYNEQFF. The DNA for the CDR3 is TGCAGCGGGGGGGAAGACTATAGCTCCTACAATGAGCAGTTCTTC. The chain joins TRBV29-1 to TRBJ2-1, with D possibly matching TRBD2 (6 bases). The germline V gene encodes CDR1 SQVTM and CDR2 ANQGSEA. V was clipped by 7 bases and J by 0 bases, with 16 bases between them. The CDR3 loop spans 15 amino acids.

A few counts support this clonotype. This chain links TRBV30 with TRBJ2-7; a possible D gene is TRBD2 (5 bases). Deletions cut 5 bases from V and 0 bases from J, with 11 bases between. Germline V gene sequence: CDR1 GTSNPN, CDR2 SVGIG (reference sequence). This CDR3 is 13 amino acids long. In DNA, the CDR3 is TGTGCCTGGTCCGGACTGCTCTCCTACGAGCAGTACTTC. As protein: CAWSGLLSYEQYF.

This clonotype was observed many times. V is TRBV7-9 and J is TRBJ1-1; D remains unclear. Germline V gene sequence: CDR1 SEHNR, CDR2 FQNEAQ (reference sequence). The CDR3 has 14 amino acids. The V end lost 8 bases, the J end lost 4 bases, and 17 bases lay between the germline ends. DNA for the CDR3: TGTGCCAGCCGAACCTTAACCGACGGCACTGAAGCTTTCTTT. Translated, it gives CASRTLTDGTEAFF.

This clonotype was found many times. The chain is built from TRBV7-3 and TRBJ2-3, with 10 bases lining up with TRBD2. CDR3 length: 16 amino acids. The germline V gene encodes CDR1 SGHTA and CDR2 FQGTGA. V was pared by 3 bases and J by 4 bases, with 7 bases of the junction left unmatched. As DNA, the CDR3 is TGTGCCAGCAGCTTTTCTAGCGGGAGTGCGGCAGATACGCAGTATTTT. As protein: CASSFSSGSAADTQYF.

This clonotype occurred once. This chain connects TRBV13 to TRBJ2-1, with D unclear. The CDR3 runs 12 residues. Germline CDR1 reads PRHDT; CDR2 reads FYEKMQ (reference sequence). Trimming shortened V by 5 bases and J by 8 bases, and 10 bases separated the two germline ends. The CDR3 region has the DNA TGTGCCAGCAGCAAGTGGGCCGATGAGCAGTTCTTC. Protein sequence: CASSKWADEQFF.

This clonotype was seen ten or more times. The genes are TRBV11-2 and TRBJ2-5; D gene uncertain. Trimming shortened V by 3 bases and J by 0 bases, and 5 bases separated the two germline ends. The CDR3 has 13 residues. Germline assignment: CDR1 SGHAT and CDR2 FQNNGV. CDR3 nucleotides: TGTGCCAGCAGCTTTGCGTACCAAGAGACCCAGTACTTC. Its translation: CASSFAYQETQYF.

This clonotype appeared many times. The gene calls are TRBV12-3 or TRBV12-4 and TRBJ2-7, with D uncertain. Trimming took 5 bases from V and 2 from J, leaving 7 bases between them. CDR3 length: 12 amino acids. CDR3 in DNA: TGTGCCAGCAGTCCCAATACCTACGAGCAGTACTTC. This gives the protein CASSPNTYEQYF.

This clonotype showed up many times. The chain recombines TRBV7-8 with TRBJ2-3; 14 bases map to TRBD2. This CDR3 spans 16 amino acids. Trimming removed 5 bases from V and 6 bases from J; junction bases left unmatched: 7. CDR1 and CDR2 (germline): SGHVS, FQNEAQ. Written as DNA, the CDR3 is TGTGCCAGCAGCCTGACTAGCGGGAGGGCCTTTGATACGCAGTATTTT. It translates to CASSLTSGRAFDTQYF.

The table lists this clonotype with many counts. This chain connects TRBV5-1 to TRBJ2-2; TRBD1 matches at 11 bases. CDR1 is SGHRS and CDR2 is YFSETQ in the germline V gene. This CDR3 spans 15 amino acids. Trimming at V came to 5 bases and at J to 6 bases, leaving 6 bases not matched to a gene. DNA for the CDR3: TGCGCCAGCAGATCGGACAGGGGGCGGTCCGGGGAGCTGTTTTTT. This sequence encodes CASRSDRGRSGELFF.

Note on this clonotype: One end of the junction fails to match germline, which may point to a read error. Written as DNA, the CDR3 is TGTGCCAACAGCTTAGAGGGACTAGCGGGAGGAGCGCAGTATTTT. It translates to CANSLEGLAGGAQYF. This sequence joins TRBV7-8 and TRBJ2-3; 15 bases are shared with TRBD2. In germline, CDR1 is SGHVS, CDR2 FQNEAQ. The CDR3 has 15 amino acids.

The rearrangement uses TRBV10-3 and TRBJ2-2; the D gene is possibly TRBD2 (5 bases). Germline V gene sequence: CDR1 ENHRY, CDR2 SYGVKD. The CDR3 loop spans 13 amino acids. Trimming shortened V by 6 bases and J by 4 bases, and 9 bases separated the two germline ends. In nucleotides, the CDR3 is TGTGCCATCAGCGGGGAAACCACCGGGGAGCTGTTTTTT. Translating gives CAISGETTGELFF.

This clonotype was seen only once. The chain combines TRBV3-1 with TRBJ2-7; TRBD2 matches 12 bases. This CDR3 comprises 15 residues. Trimming took 3 bases from V and 7 from J; bases not matched to a gene: 7. Germline CDR1 LGHDT, CDR2 YNNKEL (reference sequence). The CDR3 bases are TGTGCCAGCAGCCACCTAGCGGGAGGGTTCGGAGAGCAGTACTTC. Translating gives CASSHLAGGFGEQYF.